This paragraph covers one T cell receptor beta chain sequence. The data derive from a study of blood T cell repertoires in COVID-19. The V and J ends lost 2 bases and 3 bases respectively, with 9 bases between them. Looked up from germline, CDR1 is SGHRS and CDR2 is YFSETQ. The CDR3 runs to 15 residues. TCRdb's table, derived via immunoSEQ multiplex PCR, lists solely in-frame clones and lacks some. The profile shows more than 400,000 clones, approximately 85% of them singletons. The sequence was obtained from a human donor in a cohort sampled during active COVID-19. V is TRBV5-1 and J is TRBJ2-6; D possibly corresponds to TRBD2 (5 bases). What was sequenced was peripheral blood. CDR3 protein: CASSLIGIGANVLTF. In DNA form, the CDR3 reads TGCGCCAGCAGCTTAATCGGGATTGGGGCCAACGTCCTGACTTTC. Combining the CDR3 with reference TRBV5-1 and TRBJ2-6 gives the whole variable domain KAGVTQTPRYLIKTRGQQVTLSCSPISGHRSVSWYQQTPGQGLQFLFEYFSETQRNKGNFPGRFSGRQFSNSRSEMNVSTLELGDSALYLCASSLIGIGANVLTFGAGSRLTVL.